These T cell receptor beta chains were read from a single sample in a study of shared clonotypes between healthy human individuals. Repertoires were generated with immunoSEQ multiplex PCR, while TCRdb's copy carries only in-frame clones and drops some. The sample lists about 470,000 clones, around 79% occurring once. The material sequenced was PBMCs. These receptors were taken from a woman aged 40 to 49 in good health. Some clones in this sample may be carry-over from other donors' samples. Each CDR3 is given with its conserved first and last residue.

>TRBJ2-7|TRBV7-2
CASSFGTGSYEQYF
>TRBJ1-5|TRBV5-5
CASSPGQPNQPQHF
>TRBJ2-5|TRBV14
CASSQRGPSGTQYF
>TRBJ2-3|TRBV7-3
CASSLMGGSTDTQYF
>TRBJ1-2|TRBV4-1
CASSGATRGHPYGYTF
>TRBJ1-3|TRBV4-2
CASSRPGAGRSGNTIYF
>TRBJ2-7|TRBV30
CAWSTRDRGLYEQYF
>TRBJ2-3|TRBV18
CASSPNSGSGYTQYF
>TRBJ1-1|TRBV5-1
CASSLSSGRTEAFF
>TRBJ2-2|TRBV5-1
CASSLEGVGTGELFF
>TRBJ2-7|TRBV21-1
CASTPNWRSSYEQYF
>TRBJ2-5|TRBV9
CASSFGAGQETQYF
>TRBJ2-3|TRBV29-1
CSVERREEVDTQYF
>TRBJ2-5|TRBV7-3
CASSLTCPGTKCYETQYF
>TRBJ1-1|TRBV7-3
CASSLTNLQGPNTEAFF
>TRBJ2-7|TRBV6-1
CASSEAEGQGGFEQYF
>TRBJ1-1|TRBV29-1
CSVELGQGVEAFF
>TRBJ2-2|TRBV4-2
CASSQDAGAYTGELFF
>TRBJ2-1|TRBV9
CASSVPPSGSRNEQFF
>TRBJ1-4|TRBV18
CASSQTTPGGGEKLFF
>TRBJ1-5|TRBV19
CASGDRRDQPQHF
>TRBJ2-1|TRBV10-3
CAMGSGTGDRNEQFF
>TRBJ2-7|TRBV6-1
CASTTSGSSYEQYF
>TRBJ2-5|TRBV7-8
CASSLVSTQQETQYF
>TRBJ1-5|TRBV29-1
CSVELNGGRPQHF
>TRBJ2-7|TRBV28
CASSLVGRSKIYEQYF
>TRBJ1-5|TRBV7-8
CASSLGRFPNSNQPQHF
>TRBJ1-1|TRBV15
CATSQRQGGTEAFF
>TRBJ2-2|TRBV10-3
CAISSQSTTGELFF
>TRBJ1-1|TRBV9
CASSPWTGRNTEAFF
>TRBJ2-7|TRBV2
CASESGFVGRRYEQYF
>TRBJ1-2|TRBV20-1
CSAVANYGYTF
>TRBJ2-3|TRBV9
CASRGFGTGEGTQYF
>TRBJ2-3|TRBV5-1
CASSLGGRAPDTQYF
>TRBJ2-5|TRBV27
CASSDYRGGETQYF
>TRBJ2-1|TRBV10-3
CAISGSSGRGQGPYNEQFF
>TRBJ2-7|TRBV29-1
CSVSEGGASEQYF
>TRBJ2-1|TRBV29-1
CSVYSGRSGNEQFF
>TRBJ2-1|TRBV11-3
CASSLGVGLDEQFF
>TRBJ1-1|TRBV27
CASRDRVNTEAFF
>TRBJ1-1|TRBV6-1
CASSDRGLSEAFF
>TRBJ2-1|TRBV27
CASSLVVAGFNEQFF
>TRBJ1-3|TRBV28
CASSFRLGRGLDPTIYF
>TRBJ2-3|TRBV29-1
CSVWTSGKSDTQYF
>TRBJ2-5|TRBV27
CASSPGLLQETQYF
>TRBJ2-1|TRBV6-1
CASSGRKAYNEQFF
>TRBJ2-7|TRBV21-1
CASSNGLAGENEQYF
>TRBJ2-2|TRBV5-1
CASSGLAGGSFAGELFF
>TRBJ2-3|TRBV6-1
CASSARQGTSGSRGTDTQYF
>TRBJ1-3|TRBV18
CASSPTISSVDSTIYF
>TRBJ1-3|TRBV7-9
CASSLAPRASGNTIYF
>TRBJ2-7|TRBV9
CASSPGLLSYEQYF
>TRBJ2-7|TRBV6-5
CASGRGAETFGEQYF
>TRBJ2-1|TRBV5-4
CASSDGLAWDGNEQFF
>TRBJ1-2|TRBV7-2
CASSSPAGMRGYTF
>TRBJ2-7|TRBV11-2
CASSNGGLRYEQYF
>TRBJ1-2|TRBV18
CASSPLGGEGYTF
>TRBJ2-2|TRBV15
CATSRDRGGSASGELFF